What follows are 28 T cell receptor beta chains derived from one specimen sequenced in a study of neoadjuvant anti-PD-1 for oral cavity cancer. Clones were read by immunoSEQ multiplex PCR, and TCRdb kept only the in-frame ones, dropping some. This table holds around 81,000 clones, roughly four fifths found once. This specimen consisted of PBMCs, obtained before nivolumab (anti-PD-1) treatment. The receptors here all came from a person aged 35-79 years with oral cavity squamous cell carcinoma.

To note about this clone: Other DNA sequences in this specimen translate into the identical CDR3. The CDR3 coding sequence is TGTGCCAGCAGCTCTCGGGACTTTACCTACGAGCAGTACTTC. Translating it yields CASSSRDFTYEQYF. The J gene is TRBJ2-7, the V gene TRBV7-9, with D maybe TRBD2 (6 bases). V was clipped by 4 bases and J by 2 bases, with 12 bases between them. Looked up from germline, CDR1 is SEHNR and CDR2 is FQNEAQ (reference sequence). The CDR3 has 14 residues.

The chain employs TRBV7-6 and TRBJ2-5; 7 nucleotides align to TRBD2. Germline V gene data show CDR1 as SGHVS and CDR2 as FNYEAQ. The CDR3 sequence is 17 residues long. With V trimmed by 3 bases and J by 2 bases, 12 bases remained unmatched. In DNA form, the CDR3 reads TGTGCCAGCAGCTTTTTGTGGACGGGAGGAGGACAAGAGACCCAGTACTTC. This translates into CASSFLWTGGGQETQYF. Drawing the rest from reference TRBV7-6 and TRBJ2-5, the complete variable domain is GAGVSQSPRYKVTKRGQDVALRCDPISGHVSLYWYRQALGQGPEFLTYFNYEAQQDKSGLPNDRFSAERPEGSISTLTIQRTEQRDSAMYRCASSFLWTGGGQETQYFGPGTRLLVL.

This clone appeared once. The chain employs TRBV28 and TRBJ2-7; 7 bases are shared with TRBD2. This CDR3 has 15 amino acids. The junction had 11 bases not matched to a gene; V was cut back by 5 bases and J by 4 bases. Germline-derived CDR1 and CDR2 are MDHEN and SYDVKM. CDR3 loop: CASSPQVGGRYEQYF. CDR3 bases: TGTGCCAGCAGTCCACAGGTGGGCGGGAGATACGAGCAGTACTTC.

J is TRBJ1-5 and V is TRBV10-3; D ambiguous. CDR3 length: 13 residues. CDR1 and CDR2 from the germline V gene are ENHRY and SYGVKD. Trimming removed 7 bases from V and 5 bases from J, with 12 bases in between. As DNA, the CDR3 is TGTGCCATCAACTCCCAGCGGGATCAGCCCCAGCATTTT. Translating gives CAINSQRDQPQHF.

The CDR3 loop is CASSIRDNANYGYTF. CDR3 DNA sequence: TGTGCCAGTAGTATCCGGGACAACGCTAACTATGGCTACACCTTC. The V gene is TRBV19, the J gene TRBJ1-2, with a tentative D call TRBD1 (6 bases). Germline V gives CDR1 LNHDA, CDR2 SQIVND (reference sequence). The CDR3 consists of 15 residues. V lost 3 bases and J lost 0, with 11 bases in between.

CDR3 nucleotides: TGTGCCAGTAGTATCGGGGTTTCTAGCACTGAAGCTTTCTTT. Residues: CASSIGVSSTEAFF. V gene TRBV19 combines with J gene TRBJ1-1; D not resolved. The CDR3 length is 14 residues. In germline, CDR1 is LNHDA, CDR2 SQIVND (reference sequence). V lost 3 bases and J lost 4, with 12 bases in between.

This sequence joins TRBV6-5 and TRBJ2-7; unclear D gene. Trimming cost V 2 bases and J 2 bases, with 7 bases left between them. CDR1 is MNHEY, CDR2 SVGAGI, per germline. This CDR3 contains 13 residues. The CDR3 coding sequence is TGTGCCAGCAGTTACAGGTCAGCCTACGAGCAGTACTTC. This codes for CASSYRSAYEQYF.

The chain combines TRBV7-3 with TRBJ2-7; 9 bases line up with TRBD2. The length of the CDR3 is 14 residues. The J segment lost 4 bases and the V segment lost 3 bases, leaving 4 bases of the junction unmatched. Germline assignment: CDR1 SGHTA and CDR2 FQGTGA. This CDR3 is CASSLTSGPYEQYF. The CDR3, as DNA: TGTGCCAGCAGCTTGACTAGCGGCCCTTACGAGCAGTACTTC.

The chain couples TRBV19 to TRBJ1-1; D is unresolved. The CDR3 has 11 amino acids. V dropped 3 bases and J dropped 7 bases, with 6 bases sitting between them. Germline CDR1 is LNHDA and CDR2 is SQIVND (reference sequence). As DNA, the CDR3 is TGTGCCAGTAGTATTTATCGTGAAGCTTTCTTT. It yields the protein CASSIYREAFF.

This clone has only a few counts. The chain employs TRBV27 and TRBJ2-7; D might be TRBD2 (6 bases). In germline, CDR1 is MNHEY, CDR2 SMNVEV (reference sequence). The germline V and J ends were trimmed by 2 bases and 0 bases, with 11 bases remaining between them. This CDR3 spans 15 amino acids. Here the CDR3 DNA reads TGTGCCAGCAGTTTAGAGGGTAGCGGCTCCTACGAGCAGTACTTC. It codes for CASSLEGSGSYEQYF.

V is TRBV30 and J is TRBJ1-5, with D possibly being TRBD1 (5 bases). Trimming shortened V by 2 bases and J by 2 bases, and 13 bases separated the two germline ends. The CDR3 spans 15 residues. Germline values: CDR1 GTSNPN, CDR2 SVGIG (reference sequence). CDR3 sequence (DNA): TGTGCCTGGAGTAGCCGGGACCGCCGCAATCAGCCCCAGCATTTT. Translation gives CAWSSRDRRNQPQHF.

The rearrangement joins TRBV5-1 to TRBJ2-5; D gene uncertain. Between the trimmed V and J ends, which lost 5 bases and 2 bases, there was a span of 10 bases. CDR1 is SGHRS, CDR2 YFSETQ, per germline. CDR3 length equals 13 residues. CDR3 residues: CASSIHVQETQYF. DNA of the CDR3: TGCGCCAGCAGTATACATGTTCAAGAGACCCAGTACTTC. The entire variable domain, with the rest obtained from reference TRBV5-1 and TRBJ2-5, is as follows: KAGVTQTPRYLIKTRGQQVTLSCSPISGHRSVSWYQQTPGQGLQFLFEYFSETQRNKGNFPGRFSGRQFSNSRSEMNVSTLELGDSALYLCASSIHVQETQYFGPGTRLLVL.

CDR3 sequence reads: CASSTEFRDRGTEAFF. The CDR3, as DNA: TGTGCCAGTAGTACCGAATTCAGGGACAGGGGAACTGAAGCTTTCTTT. This chain uses TRBV19 with TRBJ1-1, with TRBD1 matching over 10 bases. CDR3 length: 16 residues. The germline V gene encodes CDR1 LNHDA and CDR2 SQIVND (reference sequence). With V trimmed by 4 bases and J by 5 bases, 10 bases remained unmatched.

This chain joins TRBV5-1 and TRBJ2-2, with TRBD2 matching over 9 bases. The CDR3 is made up of 14 amino acids. J gave up 6 bases and V 4 bases, and 4 bases lay outside the gene matches. Germline loops: CDR1 SGHRS, CDR2 YFSETQ. As DNA, the CDR3 is TGCGCCAGCAGCCCATTAGCGGGAGCCGGGGAGCTGTTTTTT. Encoded protein: CASSPLAGAGELFF.

The CDR3 is CASSLTDREGTYNEQFF. The CDR3 DNA sequence: TGTGCCAGCAGCTTAACGGATCGGGAGGGGACCTACAATGAGCAGTTCTTC. V usage is TRBV7-3 and J usage is TRBJ2-1; 8 bases map to TRBD2. This CDR3 spans 17 amino acids. Germline CDR1 reads SGHTA; CDR2 reads FQGTGA. The trim removed 0 bases at V and 2 bases at J, leaving 6 bases unmatched.

The V call is TRBV2, the J call TRBJ2-5; 13 positions match TRBD2. The CDR3 is 14 residues long. CDR1 is SNHLY, CDR2 FYNNEI, per germline. The J segment lost 5 bases and the V segment lost 9 bases, leaving 6 bases of the junction unmatched. CDR3 residues: CASSGLAGRETQYF. The CDR3 nucleotides are TGTGCCAGTTCGGGACTAGCGGGAAGGGAGACCCAGTACTTC.

The genes are TRBV5-6 and TRBJ2-2, with D perhaps TRBD2 (6 bases). The CDR3 consists of 15 residues. Germline V gives CDR1 SGHDT, CDR2 YYEEEE. V dropped 4 bases and J dropped 1 base, with 11 bases sitting between them. The CDR3: CASSGPGLNTGELFF. The DNA for the CDR3 is TGTGCCAGCAGCGGCCCGGGACTGAACACCGGGGAGCTGTTTTTT.

The gene calls are TRBV2 and TRBJ2-7; D call uncertain. V lost 6 bases and J 0 bases, leaving 9 bases between the germline ends. From germline, CDR1 is SNHLY and CDR2 FYNNEI. The CDR3 is made up of 13 amino acids. The CDR3 nucleotides are TGTGCCAGCAGGGCCCTGACCTCCTACGAGCAGTACTTC. Encoded protein: CASRALTSYEQYF. The entire variable domain, with the rest obtained from reference TRBV2 and TRBJ2-7, is as follows: EPEVTQTPSHQVTQMGQEVILRCVPISNHLYFYWYRQILGQKVEFLVSFYNNEISEKSEIFDDQFSVERPDGSNFTLKIRSTKLEDSAMYFCASRALTSYEQYFGPGTRLTVT.

The rearrangement links TRBV6-5 to TRBJ1-1; D perhaps matches TRBD1 (6 bases). CDR1 is MNHEY, CDR2 SVGAGI, per germline. Trimming removed 8 bases at V and 4 bases at J, with 14 bases between. This CDR3 has 13 residues. Here the CDR3 reads CASLPGGFTEAFF. As DNA, the CDR3 is TGTGCCAGCTTACCGGGGGGCTTCACTGAAGCTTTCTTT.

The V and J genes are TRBV29-1 and TRBJ1-6, with TRBD1 matching 10 bases. With 6 bases clipped from V and 8 bases from J, the junction kept 7 bases outside the gene matches. Germline V CDR1 and CDR2: SQVTM, ANQGSEA. CDR3 size: 14 residues. The chain's CDR3 is CSVRQGARDSPLHF. In DNA form, the CDR3 reads TGCAGCGTCCGACAGGGGGCGCGGGATTCACCCCTCCACTTT. The full variable domain, rest sourced from reference TRBV29-1 and TRBJ1-6, is SAVISQKPSRDICQRGTSLTIQCQVDSQVTMMFWYRQQPGQSLTLIATANQGSEATYESGFVIDKFPISRPNLTFSTLTVSNMSPEDSSIYLCSVRQGARDSPLHFGNGTRLTVT.

This chain links TRBV7-9 with TRBJ1-2; perhaps TRBD1 as D (5 bases). CDR3 length equals 13 residues. Germline V gene sequence: CDR1 SEHNR, CDR2 FQNEAQ (reference sequence). The V end was cut by 7 bases, the J end by 8 bases, with 17 bases between. In nucleotides, the CDR3 is TGTGCCAGCACCATAGGGACTAACCGGGGCTACACCTTC. This codes for CASTIGTNRGYTF.

A few counts support this clone. The chain carries TRBV19 and TRBJ1-5; the D is unclear. V gave up 5 bases and J gave up 0 bases, with 2 bases separating them. Germline V gene data show CDR1 as LNHDA and CDR2 as SQIVND (reference sequence). The length of the CDR3 is 12 residues. CDR3 nucleotides: TGTGCCAGTAGTTTTAGCAATCAGCCCCAGCATTTT. This codes for CASSFSNQPQHF.

This clone was observed once. The rearrangement uses TRBV7-6 and TRBJ2-1, with 8 bases lining up with TRBD2. The CDR3 runs to 15 residues. Trimming removed 5 bases from V and 5 bases from J; junction bases left unmatched: 8. Germline CDR1 is SGHVS and CDR2 is FNYEAQ. The CDR3 nucleotides are TGTGCCAGCAGCCAACGGGAGGGGACTCACAATGAGCAGTTCTTC. Protein product: CASSQREGTHNEQFF.

The V call is TRBV13, the J call TRBJ2-7; D could derive from TRBD1 or TRBD2 (6 bases each). Germline assignment: CDR1 PRHDT and CDR2 FYEKMQ (reference sequence). Trimming removed 2 bases from V and 3 bases from J, with 17 bases in between. The CDR3 contains 16 residues. This CDR3 is CASSLKPGASLYEQYF. CDR3 in DNA: TGTGCCAGCAGCTTAAAACCGGGGGCGTCGCTCTACGAGCAGTACTTC.

The J gene is TRBJ2-5, the V gene TRBV29-1; D remains unclear. Per germline, CDR1 SQVTM and CDR2 ANQGSEA. The V end was cut by 7 bases, the J end by 2 bases, with 5 bases between. The CDR3 totals 10 residues. CDR3 coding DNA: TGCAGCGCTAGACAAGAGACCCAGTACTTC. As protein: CSARQETQYF.

This rearrangement joins TRBV10-3 to TRBJ2-3, with D possibly TRBD1 on 7 matching bases. Trimming shortened V by 4 bases and J by 4 bases, and 15 bases separated the two germline ends. Germline CDR1 and CDR2: ENHRY and SYGVKD. There are 15 residues in the CDR3. In DNA, the CDR3 is TGTGCCATCAGTGGAGGAGGGGGCAATGCAGATACGCAGTATTTT. It translates to CAISGGGGNADTQYF.

CDR3 protein: CASSLRGLAGDEQYF. The CDR3 DNA follows: TGCGCCAGCAGCTTGAGGGGACTAGCGGGAGACGAGCAGTACTTC. The chain employs TRBV5-1 and TRBJ2-7; 14 bases are a match to TRBD2. The CDR3 is 15 residues long. The J segment lost 5 bases and the V segment lost 1 base, leaving 2 bases of the junction unmatched. Germline V gives CDR1 SGHRS, CDR2 YFSETQ.

The chain couples TRBV30 to TRBJ1-4, with 9 bases identical to TRBD1. After removal of 5 bases from V and 8 bases from J, the junction contained 9 bases not matched to a gene. CDR3 size: 14 residues. The germline V gene has CDR1 GTSNPN and CDR2 SVGIG (reference sequence). CDR3 in DNA: TGTGCCTGGGACCAACAGGGGGCCGGAGAAAAACTGTTTTTT. It translates to CAWDQQGAGEKLFF.